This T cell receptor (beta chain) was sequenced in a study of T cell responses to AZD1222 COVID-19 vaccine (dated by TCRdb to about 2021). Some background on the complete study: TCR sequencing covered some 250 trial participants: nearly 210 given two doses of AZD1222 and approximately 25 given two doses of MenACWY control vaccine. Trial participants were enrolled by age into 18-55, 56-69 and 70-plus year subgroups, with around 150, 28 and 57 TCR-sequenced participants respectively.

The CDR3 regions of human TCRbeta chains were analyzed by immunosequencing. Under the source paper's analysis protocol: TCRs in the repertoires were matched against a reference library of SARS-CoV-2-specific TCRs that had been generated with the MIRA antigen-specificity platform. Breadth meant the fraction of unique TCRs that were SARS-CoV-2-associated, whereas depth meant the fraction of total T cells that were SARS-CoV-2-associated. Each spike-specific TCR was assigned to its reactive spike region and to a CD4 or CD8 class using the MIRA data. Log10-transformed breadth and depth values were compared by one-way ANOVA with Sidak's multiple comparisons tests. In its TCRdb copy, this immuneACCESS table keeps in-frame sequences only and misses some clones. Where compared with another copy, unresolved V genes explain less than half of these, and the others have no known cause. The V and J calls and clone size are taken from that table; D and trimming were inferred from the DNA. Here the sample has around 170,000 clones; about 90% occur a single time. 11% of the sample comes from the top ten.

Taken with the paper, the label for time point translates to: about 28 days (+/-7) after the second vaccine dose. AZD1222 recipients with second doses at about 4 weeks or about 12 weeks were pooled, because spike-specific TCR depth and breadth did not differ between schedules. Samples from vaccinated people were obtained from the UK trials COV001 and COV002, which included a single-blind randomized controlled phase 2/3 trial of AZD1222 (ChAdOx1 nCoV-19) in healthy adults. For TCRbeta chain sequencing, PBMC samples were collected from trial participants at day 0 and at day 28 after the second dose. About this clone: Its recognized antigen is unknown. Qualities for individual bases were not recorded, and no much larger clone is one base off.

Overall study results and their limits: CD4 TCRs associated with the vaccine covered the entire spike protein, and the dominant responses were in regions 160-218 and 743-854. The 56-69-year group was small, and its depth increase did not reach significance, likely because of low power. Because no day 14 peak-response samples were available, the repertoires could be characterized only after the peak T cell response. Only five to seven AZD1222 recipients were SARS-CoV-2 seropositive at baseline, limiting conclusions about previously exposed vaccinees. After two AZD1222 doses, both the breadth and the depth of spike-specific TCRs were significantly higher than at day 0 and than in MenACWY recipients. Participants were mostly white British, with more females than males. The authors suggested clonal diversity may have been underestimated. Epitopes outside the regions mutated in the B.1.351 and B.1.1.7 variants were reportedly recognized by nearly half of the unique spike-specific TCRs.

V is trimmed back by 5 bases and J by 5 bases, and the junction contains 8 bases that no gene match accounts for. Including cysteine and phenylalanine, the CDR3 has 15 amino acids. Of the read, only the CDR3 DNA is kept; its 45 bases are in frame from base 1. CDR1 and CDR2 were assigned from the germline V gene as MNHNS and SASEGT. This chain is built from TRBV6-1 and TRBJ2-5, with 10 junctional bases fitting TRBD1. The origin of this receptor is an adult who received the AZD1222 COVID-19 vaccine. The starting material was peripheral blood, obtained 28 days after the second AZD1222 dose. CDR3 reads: CASSSRDRGSETQYF. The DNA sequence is TGTGCCAGCAGTTCCCGGGACAGGGGTTCCGAGACCCAGTACTTC.